This record concerns one T cell receptor (beta chain) sequence. RNA extraction was followed by reverse transcription into cDNA, which acted as the sequencing template. Profiled with immunoSEQ multiplex PCR; TCRdb holds only in-frame clones, not every one. The profile shows around 34,000 clones, around 50% of them singletons. The CDR3 has 16 residues. V was pared by 4 bases and J by 2 bases, with 8 bases of the junction left unmatched. Germline CDR1 is SEHNR and CDR2 is FQNEAQ (reference sequence). This record belongs to a study of CD8+ T cells in alopecia areata. The source material was NKG2D-high CD8+ T cells sorted from blood. The V and J genes are TRBV7-9 and TRBJ2-7, with TRBD2 matching over 10 bases. The TCR originated in a human donor with alopecia areata. The DNA of the CDR3 is TGTGCCAGCAGCTCCGAAGCGGGAGGGAATACCTACGAGCAGTACTTC. It translates to CASSSEAGGNTYEQYF.